The 26 T cell receptor beta chains in this list originate from one sample, sequenced in a study of blood T cell repertoires in COVID-19. Here immunoSEQ multiplex PCR was the method, and the copy in TCRdb shows in-frame clones only, minus some. Among approximately 180,000 clones, around 87% were seen once, and the ten largest hold under 15%. Sequencing input: peripheral blood. The receptors here all came from a woman between 65 and 79 years old with COVID-19, enrolled during active disease.

The rearrangement joins TRBV3-1 (or the pseudogene TRBV3-2) to TRBJ2-4, with D unclear. There are 17 residues in the CDR3. With 0 bases removed from V and 0 bases from J, the gap between germline ends came to 12 bases. Germline V gene data show CDR1 as LGHDT and CDR2 as YNNKEL (reference sequence). This CDR3 reads CASSQEATILAKNIQYF. The CDR3 DNA sequence: TGTGCCAGCAGCCAAGAGGCCACCATCCTAGCCAAAAACATTCAGTACTTC.

The chain recombines TRBV5-8 with TRBJ1-5; the D is unclear. The CDR3 has 14 amino acids. The V end was cut by 3 bases, the J end by 1 base, with 8 bases between. From germline, CDR1 is SGHTS and CDR2 YDEGEE. The CDR3 loop reads CASSSGLSNQPQHF. The CDR3 region has the DNA TGTGCCAGCAGCTCTGGACTGAGCAATCAGCCCCAGCATTTT.

This chain connects TRBV18 to TRBJ2-7, with D perhaps TRBD2 (5 bases). Per germline, CDR1 KGHSH and CDR2 LQKENI. CDR3 length: 13 amino acids. Trimming took off 4 bases at V and 4 bases at J, with 11 bases between the two ends. DNA of the CDR3: TGTGCCAGCTCACTCACGGGGTATTACGAGCAGTACTTC. Its protein product is CASSLTGYYEQYF.

The chain carries TRBV5-6 and TRBJ2-1; 8 positions match TRBD1. The CDR3 sequence is 14 residues long. J gave up 8 bases and V 2 bases, and 6 bases lay outside the gene matches. The germline gives CDR1 SGHDT, CDR2 YYEEEE. CDR3: CASSFGTGPYEQFF. The CDR3 DNA sequence: TGTGCCAGCAGCTTTGGGACAGGACCGTATGAGCAGTTCTTC.

This rearrangement joins TRBV7-2 to TRBJ1-1; TRBD1 matches at 9 bases. CDR3 length equals 15 residues. The J segment lost 5 bases and the V segment lost 5 bases, leaving 9 bases of the junction unmatched. The germline gives CDR1 SGHTA, CDR2 FQGNSA. Written as DNA, the CDR3 is TGTGCCAGCAGCCTTTGGGACAGGGTCGGAACTGAAGCTTTCTTT. It is translated as CASSLWDRVGTEAFF.

V usage is TRBV12-3 or TRBV12-4 and J usage is TRBJ2-1, with 12 nucleotides matching TRBD2. After removal of 4 bases from V and 14 bases from J, the junction contained 3 bases not matched to a gene. The CDR3 is 12 amino acids. Here the CDR3 DNA reads TGTGCCAGCAGTTCCGGACTAGCGGGAAAGTTCTTC. Protein product: CASSSGLAGKFF.

The gene calls are TRBV9 and TRBJ2-3; a possible D gene is TRBD2 (6 bases). The CDR3 spans 14 residues. From germline, CDR1 is SGDLS and CDR2 YYNGEE. V was trimmed by 4 bases and J by 5 bases, leaving 14 bases between them. CDR3 sequence (DNA): TGTGCCAGCAGCCCATTGGGGGGAGAAGATACGCAGTATTTT. It is translated as CASSPLGGEDTQYF.

This chain joins TRBV19 and TRBJ1-3; 7 nucleotides agree with TRBD1. Looked up from germline, CDR1 is LNHDA and CDR2 is SQIVND (reference sequence). The CDR3 extends over 19 amino acids. V was pared by 5 bases and J by 0 bases, with 16 bases of the junction left unmatched. The CDR3 region has the DNA TGTGCCAGTAGTGTTTCAATACTCCGACAGGGAAACTCTGGAAACACCATATATTTT. Protein sequence: CASSVSILRQGNSGNTIYF.

The V gene is TRBV5-1, the J gene TRBJ2-3; weak D call: TRBD1 (6 bases). This CDR3 region has 16 residues. The V end lost 4 bases, the J end lost 1 base, and 16 bases lay between the germline ends. Germline values: CDR1 SGHRS, CDR2 YFSETQ. CDR3 loop: CASSLNGGSGTDTQYF. CDR3 DNA: TGCGCCAGCAGCCTGAATGGGGGCAGTGGCACAGATACGCAGTATTTT.

With respect to this clone: One end of the junction varies from germline; a read error may be responsible. This chain joins TRBV6-2 or TRBV6-3 and TRBJ1-2; possibly TRBD1 for D (6 bases). CDR3 length: 13 residues. Germline CDR1 and CDR2: MNHEY and SVGEGT. Here the CDR3 reads CASSYSGAVGYTF. The CDR3 coding sequence is TGTGCCAGCAGCTACTCGGGGGCAGTAGGCTACACCTTC.

This clone was seen once. The genes are TRBV6-6 and TRBJ2-7; the match to TRBD2 covers 13 bases. Germline CDR1 is MNHNY and CDR2 is SVGAGI (reference sequence). V was clipped by 5 bases and J by 2 bases; unmatched bases: 6. The CDR3 sequence is 16 residues long. The CDR3 region is CASSRRTSGSTYEQYF. The CDR3 bases are TGTGCCAGCAGTCGCCGGACTAGCGGGAGTACCTACGAGCAGTACTTC.

V and J are TRBV9 and TRBJ2-7; possibly TRBD2 for D (5 bases). Trimming stripped 4 bases from V and 0 bases from J, with 14 bases between. Germline CDR1 is SGDLS and CDR2 is YYNGEE. The length of the CDR3 is 15 residues. CDR3 region: CASSPEDLSSYEQYF. The CDR3 DNA reads as TGTGCCAGCAGCCCGGAGGACTTAAGCTCCTACGAGCAGTACTTC.

This clone has just one count. The V and J genes are TRBV11-2 and TRBJ2-3; 11 bases align to TRBD2. The V segment lost 5 bases and the J segment 3 bases; nucleotides outside the gene matches: 7. This CDR3 has 16 amino acids. Germline V gene lookup returns CDR1 SGHAT and CDR2 FQNNGV. The CDR3 DNA is TGTGCCAGCAGCCTATCCGGGACTAGCGGTACAGATACGCAGTATTTT. Protein: CASSLSGTSGTDTQYF.

The chain links TRBV9 to TRBJ1-1; 9 bases are a match to TRBD1. J gave up 4 bases and V 4 bases, and 8 bases lay outside the gene matches. The CDR3 runs 15 residues. CDR1 SGDLS and CDR2 YYNGEE come from the germline V gene. CDR3 in DNA: TGTGCCAGCAGCCCCGAGGGACAGGGCTTCACTGAAGCTTTCTTT. Its protein product is CASSPEGQGFTEAFF. The complete variable domain, with remaining parts taken from reference TRBV9 and TRBJ1-1, reads DSGVTQTPKHLITATGQRVTLRCSPRSGDLSVYWYQQSLDQGLQFLIQYYNGEERAKGNILERFSAQQFPDLHSELNLSSLELGDSALYFCASSPEGQGFTEAFFGQGTRLTVV.

The chain links TRBV2 to TRBJ2-5, with 8 bases matching TRBD2. CDR1 is SNHLY, CDR2 FYNNEI, per germline. Trimming removed 4 bases from V and 2 bases from J; junction bases left unmatched: 6. This CDR3 is 15 amino acids long. As DNA, the CDR3 is TGTGCCAGCAGTGTTTTAATAGCGGGGCAAGAGACCCAGTACTTC. This sequence encodes CASSVLIAGQETQYF.

The rearrangement links TRBV30 to TRBJ2-7; TRBD1 is a possible D gene (6 bases). Germline-derived CDR1 and CDR2 are GTSNPN and SVGIG (reference sequence). The CDR3 extends over 13 amino acids. Deletions cut 1 base from V and 0 bases from J, with 7 bases between. The DNA of the CDR3 is TGTGCCTGGAGTGAGGACAGCTCCTACGAGCAGTACTTC. Encoded protein: CAWSEDSSYEQYF.

The V call is TRBV12-5, the J call TRBJ1-5; 8 bases agree with TRBD1. The V gene's germline CDR1 is LGHNT and CDR2 FRNRAP. The CDR3 totals 16 residues. J lost 5 bases, V lost 4 bases, and 10 bases had no gene match. CDR3 in amino acids: CASGSTGASLYQPQHF. DNA of the CDR3: TGTGCTAGTGGTTCGACAGGGGCCAGCCTTTATCAGCCCCAGCATTTT.

The chain combines TRBV29-1 with TRBJ2-6; possible D gene TRBD2, 6 bases. The CDR3 extends over 16 amino acids. Per germline, CDR1 SQVTM and CDR2 ANQGSEA. Trimming shortened V by 4 bases and J by 0 bases, and 13 bases separated the two germline ends. The CDR3 DNA is TGCAGCGTTGCGGAGGGTATATACTCTGGGGCCAACGTCCTGACTTTC. This translates into CSVAEGIYSGANVLTF.

Note on this clone: Other DNA sequences in the sample encode the same CDR3. J is TRBJ1-2 and V is TRBV12-3 or TRBV12-4; D unclear. This CDR3 region has 12 residues. The V and J ends lost 1 base and 8 bases respectively, with 8 bases between them. CDR3 sequence: CASSLGGGGYTF. CDR3 nucleotides: TGTGCCAGCAGTTTAGGTGGAGGCGGCTACACCTTC.

The count of this clone is one. J is TRBJ2-3 and V is TRBV5-1; TRBD1 aligns across 9 bases. The length of the CDR3 is 15 residues. Germline trimming cut 0 bases from V and 3 bases from J; bases unmatched to any gene: 2. CDR1 is SGHRS, CDR2 YFSETQ, per germline. The CDR3 region is CASSLGDRETDTQYF. The CDR3 DNA follows: TGCGCCAGCAGCTTGGGGGACAGGGAGACAGATACGCAGTATTTT.

The J gene is TRBJ1-1, the V gene TRBV5-6; 10 bases line up with TRBD1. J lost 11 bases, V lost 4 bases, and 8 bases had no gene match. Germline V gene sequence: CDR1 SGHDT, CDR2 YYEEEE. This CDR3 has 13 amino acids. The CDR3 here is CASSQGGTGVAFF. CDR3 nucleotide sequence: TGTGCCAGCAGCCAAGGAGGGACAGGGGTGGCTTTCTTT. Complete variable domain (other parts from reference TRBV5-6 and TRBJ1-1): DAGVTQSPTHLIKTRGQQVTLRCSPKSGHDTVSWYQQALGQGPQFIFQYYEEEERQRGNFPDRFSGHQFPNYSSELNVNALLLGDSALYLCASSQGGTGVAFFGQGTRLTVV.

The CDR3 is CASSQAGREYEQYF. CDR3 coding DNA: TGTGCCAGCAGCCAAGCGGGCAGGGAATACGAGCAGTACTTC. The rearrangement joins TRBV14 to TRBJ2-7, with a tentative D call TRBD1 (5 bases). CDR3 length equals 14 residues. V shed 1 base and J shed 4 bases, with 11 bases lying between them. Germline V lookup: CDR1 SGHDN, CDR2 FVKESK.

The rearrangement links TRBV3-1 (or the pseudogene TRBV3-2) to TRBJ2-1, with 11 nucleotides matching TRBD2. V lost 6 bases, J lost 6 bases, and 7 bases stayed unmatched. CDR3 length equals 15 residues. Germline CDR1 LGHDT, CDR2 YNNKEL (reference sequence). This CDR3 is CASSQLGTSGNEQFF. CDR3 sequence (DNA): TGTGCCAGCAGTCAACTGGGGACTAGCGGCAATGAGCAGTTCTTC.

The rearrangement uses TRBV28 and TRBJ1-1; the match to TRBD1 covers 10 bases. The CDR3 spans 13 residues. Per the germline V gene, CDR1 is MDHEN and CDR2 is SYDVKM. V trimming: 9 bases; J trimming: 0 bases; junction bases outside the gene matches: 1. The CDR3: CASGQGVNTEAFF. The DNA of the CDR3 is TGTGCCAGTGGACAGGGGGTGAACACTGAAGCTTTCTTT. Full variable domain (remainder filled in from reference TRBV28 and TRBJ1-1): DVKVTQSSRYLVKRTGEKVFLECVQDMDHENMFWYRQDPGLGLRLIYFSYDVKMKEKGDIPEGYSVSREKKERFSLILESASTNQTSMYLCASGQGVNTEAFFGQGTRLTVV.

The genes are TRBV5-5 and TRBJ2-7; possible D gene TRBD1, 6 bases. Germline values: CDR1 SGHKS, CDR2 YYEKEE (reference sequence). With 0 bases removed from V and 2 bases from J, the gap between germline ends came to 12 bases. The CDR3 is made up of 15 amino acids. The CDR3: CASSLASTGAYEQYF. The CDR3 DNA reads as TGTGCCAGCAGCTTGGCCTCGACAGGAGCCTACGAGCAGTACTTC.

The chain recombines TRBV4-1 with TRBJ1-5, with TRBD1 matching 10 bases. Trimming removed 1 base from V and 7 bases from J; junction bases left unmatched: 7. The CDR3 sequence is 16 residues long. The V gene's germline CDR1 is MGHRA and CDR2 YSYEKL. The CDR3 sequence: CASSQGGGTGEQPQHF. The CDR3 DNA sequence: TGCGCCAGCAGCCAAGGAGGTGGGACAGGGGAACAGCCCCAGCATTTT.